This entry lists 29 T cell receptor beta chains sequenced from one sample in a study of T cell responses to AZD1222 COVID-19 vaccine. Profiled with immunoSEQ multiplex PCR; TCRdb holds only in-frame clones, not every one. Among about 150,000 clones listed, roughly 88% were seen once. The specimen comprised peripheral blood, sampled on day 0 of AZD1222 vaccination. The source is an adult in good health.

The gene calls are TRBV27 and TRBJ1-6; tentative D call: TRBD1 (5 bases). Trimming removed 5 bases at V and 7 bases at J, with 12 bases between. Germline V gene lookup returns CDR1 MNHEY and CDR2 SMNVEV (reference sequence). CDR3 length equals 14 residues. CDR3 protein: CASSAGTINSPLHF. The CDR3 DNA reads TGTGCCAGCAGTGCCGGGACCATAAATTCACCCCTCCACTTT.

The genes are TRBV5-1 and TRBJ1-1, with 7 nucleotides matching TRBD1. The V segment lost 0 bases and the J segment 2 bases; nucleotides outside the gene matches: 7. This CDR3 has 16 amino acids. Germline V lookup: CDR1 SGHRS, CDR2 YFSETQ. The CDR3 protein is CASSLAKGTVNTEAFF. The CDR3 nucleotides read TGCGCCAGCAGCTTGGCCAAGGGGACAGTTAACACTGAAGCTTTCTTT.

CDR3 DNA sequence: TGTGCCACCCGGCGGAGTACCAGCCTGCGGGAGGAAAAACTGTTTTTT. This sequence encodes CATRRSTSLREEKLFF. The chain carries TRBV19 and TRBJ1-4; D not certain. Between the trimmed V and J ends, which lost 10 bases and 8 bases, there was a span of 26 bases. Per germline, CDR1 LNHDA and CDR2 SQIVND (reference sequence). The CDR3 is 16 residues long. The full variable domain, its missing parts supplied by reference TRBV19 and TRBJ1-4, is DGGITQSPKYLFRKEGQNVTLSCEQNLNHDAMYWYRQDPGQGLRLIYYSQIVNDFQKGDIAEGYSVSREKKESFPLTVTSAQKNPTAFYLCATRRSTSLREEKLFFGSGTQLSVL.

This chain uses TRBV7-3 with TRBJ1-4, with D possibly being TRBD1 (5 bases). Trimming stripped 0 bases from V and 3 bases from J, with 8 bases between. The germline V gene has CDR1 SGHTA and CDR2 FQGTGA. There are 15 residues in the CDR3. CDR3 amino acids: CASSLTGVANEKLFF. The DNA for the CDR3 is TGTGCCAGCAGCTTAACGGGGGTGGCTAATGAAAAACTGTTTTTT.

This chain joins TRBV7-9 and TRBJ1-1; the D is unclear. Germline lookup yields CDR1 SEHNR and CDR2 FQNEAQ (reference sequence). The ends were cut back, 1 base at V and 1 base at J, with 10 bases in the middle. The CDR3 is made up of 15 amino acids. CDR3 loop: CASSLGGRRNTEAFF. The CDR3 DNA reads TGTGCCAGCAGCTTAGGAGGGAGGAGGAACACTGAAGCTTTCTTT.

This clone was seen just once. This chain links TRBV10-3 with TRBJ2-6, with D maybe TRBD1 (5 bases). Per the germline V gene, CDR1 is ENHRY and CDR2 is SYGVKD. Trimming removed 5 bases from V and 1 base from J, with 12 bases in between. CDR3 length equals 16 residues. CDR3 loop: CAISTGLLSGANVLTF. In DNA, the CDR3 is TGTGCCATCAGTACAGGTCTGCTTTCTGGGGCCAACGTCCTGACTTTC.

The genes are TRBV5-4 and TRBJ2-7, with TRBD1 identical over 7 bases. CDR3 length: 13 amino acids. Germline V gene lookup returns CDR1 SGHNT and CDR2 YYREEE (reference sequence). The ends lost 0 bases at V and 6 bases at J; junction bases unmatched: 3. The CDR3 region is CASSLAGGTEQYF. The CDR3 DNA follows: TGTGCCAGCAGCTTGGCAGGGGGAACCGAGCAGTACTTC.

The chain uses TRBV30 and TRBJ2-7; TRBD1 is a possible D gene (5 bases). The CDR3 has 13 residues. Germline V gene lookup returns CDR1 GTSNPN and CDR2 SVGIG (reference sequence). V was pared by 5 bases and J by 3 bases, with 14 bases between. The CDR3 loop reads CAWGATSHYEQYF. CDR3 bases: TGTGCCTGGGGGGCGACGTCCCACTACGAGCAGTACTTC.

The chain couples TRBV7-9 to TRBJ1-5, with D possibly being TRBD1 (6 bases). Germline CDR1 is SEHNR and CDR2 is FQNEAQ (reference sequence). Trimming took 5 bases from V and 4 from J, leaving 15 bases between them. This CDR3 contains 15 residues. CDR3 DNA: TGTGCCAGCAGCCAAGACACAGGGTGGAATCAGCCCCAGCATTTT. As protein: CASSQDTGWNQPQHF.

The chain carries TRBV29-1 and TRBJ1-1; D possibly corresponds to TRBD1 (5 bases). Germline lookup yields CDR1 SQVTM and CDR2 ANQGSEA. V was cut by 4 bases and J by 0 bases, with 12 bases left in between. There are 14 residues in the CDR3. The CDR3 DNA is TGCAGCGTTGGATCCGGGGCAATGAACACTGAAGCTTTCTTT. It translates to CSVGSGAMNTEAFF.

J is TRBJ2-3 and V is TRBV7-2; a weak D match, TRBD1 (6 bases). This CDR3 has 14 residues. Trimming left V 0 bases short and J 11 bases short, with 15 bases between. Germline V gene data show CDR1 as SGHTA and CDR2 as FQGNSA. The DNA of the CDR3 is TGTGCCAGCAGCTTAGCATCGGTCGGCAGGGGGCAGTATTTT. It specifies CASSLASVGRGQYF. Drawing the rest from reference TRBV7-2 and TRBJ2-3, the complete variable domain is GAGVSQSPSNKVTEKGKDVELRCDPISGHTALYWYRQSLGQGLEFLIYFQGNSAPDKSGLPSDRFSAERTGGSVSTLTIQRTQQEDSAVYLCASSLASVGRGQYFGPGTRLTVL.

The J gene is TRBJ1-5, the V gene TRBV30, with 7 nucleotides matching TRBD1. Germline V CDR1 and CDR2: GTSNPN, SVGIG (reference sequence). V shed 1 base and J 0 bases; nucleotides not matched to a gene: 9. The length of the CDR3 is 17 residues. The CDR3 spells CAWSGGTATDSNQPQHF. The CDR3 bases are TGTGCCTGGAGTGGTGGGACAGCTACAGATAGCAATCAGCCCCAGCATTTT.

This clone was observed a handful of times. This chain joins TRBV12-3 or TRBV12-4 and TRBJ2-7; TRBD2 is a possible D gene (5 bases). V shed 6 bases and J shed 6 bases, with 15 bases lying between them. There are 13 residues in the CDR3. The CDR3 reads CASRMGSGTEQYF. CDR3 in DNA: TGTGCCAGCAGGATGGGAAGCGGAACCGAGCAGTACTTC.

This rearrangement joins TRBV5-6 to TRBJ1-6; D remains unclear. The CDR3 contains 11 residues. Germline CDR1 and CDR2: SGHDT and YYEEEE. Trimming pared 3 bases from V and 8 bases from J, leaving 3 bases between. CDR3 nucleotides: TGTGCCAGCAGCTCTGATTCACCCCTCCACTTT. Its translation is CASSSDSPLHF.

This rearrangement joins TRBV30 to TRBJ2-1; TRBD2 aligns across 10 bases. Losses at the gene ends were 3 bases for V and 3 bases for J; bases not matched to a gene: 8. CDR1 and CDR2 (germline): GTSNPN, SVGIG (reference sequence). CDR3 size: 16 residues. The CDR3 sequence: CAWREQRLAGYNEQFF. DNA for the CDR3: TGTGCCTGGAGAGAGCAGCGACTAGCGGGCTACAATGAGCAGTTCTTC.

The CDR3 region is CASSATGTALLDTEAFF. The CDR3 DNA is TGTGCCAGCAGTGCAACCGGGACCGCTCTATTGGACACTGAAGCTTTCTTT. The J gene is TRBJ1-1, the V gene TRBV6-4; D is perhaps TRBD1 (5 bases). Looked up from germline, CDR1 is MRHNA and CDR2 is SNTAGT. CDR3 length: 17 amino acids. Trimming cost V 4 bases and J 3 bases, with 21 bases left between them.

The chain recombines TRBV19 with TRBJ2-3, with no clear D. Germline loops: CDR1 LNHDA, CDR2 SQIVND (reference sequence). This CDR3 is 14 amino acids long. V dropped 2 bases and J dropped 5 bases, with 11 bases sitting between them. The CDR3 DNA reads TGTGCCAGTAGTATATCGCGGAATCAAGATACGCAGTATTTT. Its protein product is CASSISRNQDTQYF.

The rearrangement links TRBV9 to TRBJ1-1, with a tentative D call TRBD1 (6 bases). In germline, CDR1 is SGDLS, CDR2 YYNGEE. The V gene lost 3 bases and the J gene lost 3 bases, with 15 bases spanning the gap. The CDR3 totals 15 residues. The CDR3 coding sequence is TGTGCCAGCAGCGGGGGGACACTAGGGGACACTGAAGCTTTCTTT. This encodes CASSGGTLGDTEAFF.

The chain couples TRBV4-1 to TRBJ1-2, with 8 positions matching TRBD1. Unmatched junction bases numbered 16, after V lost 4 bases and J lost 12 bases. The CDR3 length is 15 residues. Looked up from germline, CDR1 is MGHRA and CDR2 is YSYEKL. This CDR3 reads CASSRLAGGEWPHTF. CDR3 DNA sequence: TGCGCCAGCAGCCGTTTGGCAGGGGGCGAATGGCCTCACACCTTC.

The CDR3 DNA reads TGTGCCAGCAGCTATGACAGGGCTGGAAACACCATATATTTT. It translates to CASSYDRAGNTIYF. The chain combines TRBV11-2 with TRBJ1-3; 7 nucleotides align to TRBD1. V was clipped by 4 bases and J by 2 bases; unmatched bases: 2. The germline V gene encodes CDR1 SGHAT and CDR2 FQNNGV. This CDR3 comprises 14 residues.

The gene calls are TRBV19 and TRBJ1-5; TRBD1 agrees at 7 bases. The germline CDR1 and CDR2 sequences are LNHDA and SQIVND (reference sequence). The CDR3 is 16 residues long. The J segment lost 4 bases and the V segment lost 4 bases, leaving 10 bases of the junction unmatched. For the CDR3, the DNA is TGTGCCAGTAGTACGAAACAGGGGATGAATAATCAGCCCCAGCATTTT. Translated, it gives CASSTKQGMNNQPQHF.

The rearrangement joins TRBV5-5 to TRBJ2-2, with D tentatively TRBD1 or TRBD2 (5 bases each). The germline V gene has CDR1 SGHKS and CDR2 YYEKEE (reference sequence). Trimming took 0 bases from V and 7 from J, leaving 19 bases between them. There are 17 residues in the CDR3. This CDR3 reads CASSLAPNGGADGELFF. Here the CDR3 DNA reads TGTGCCAGCAGCTTGGCACCGAATGGGGGAGCGGACGGGGAGCTGTTTTTT.

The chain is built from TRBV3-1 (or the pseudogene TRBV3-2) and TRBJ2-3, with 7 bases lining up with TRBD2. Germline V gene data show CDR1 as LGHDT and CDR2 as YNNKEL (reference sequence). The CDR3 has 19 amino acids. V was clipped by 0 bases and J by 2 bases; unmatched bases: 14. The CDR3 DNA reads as TGTGCCAGCAGCCAAGACCCAATCCCGACTAGCAGACCCACAGATACGCAGTATTTT. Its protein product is CASSQDPIPTSRPTDTQYF.

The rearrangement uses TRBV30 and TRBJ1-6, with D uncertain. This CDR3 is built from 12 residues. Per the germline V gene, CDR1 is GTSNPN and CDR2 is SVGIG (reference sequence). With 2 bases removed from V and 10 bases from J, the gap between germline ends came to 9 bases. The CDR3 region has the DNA TGTGCCTGGAGTAACGGGAAATCACCCCTCCACTTT. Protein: CAWSNGKSPLHF.

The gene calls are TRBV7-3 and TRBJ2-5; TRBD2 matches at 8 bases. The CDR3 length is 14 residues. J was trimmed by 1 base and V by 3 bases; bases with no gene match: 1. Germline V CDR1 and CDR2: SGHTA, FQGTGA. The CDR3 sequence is CASSFSGTQETQYF. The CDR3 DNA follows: TGTGCCAGCAGCTTTAGCGGGACCCAAGAGACCCAGTACTTC. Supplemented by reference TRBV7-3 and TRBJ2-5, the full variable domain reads GAGVSQTPSNKVTEKGKYVELRCDPISGHTALYWYRQSLGQGPEFLIYFQGTGAADDSGLPNDRFFAVRPEGSVSTLKIQRTERGDSAVYLCASSFSGTQETQYFGPGTRLLVL.

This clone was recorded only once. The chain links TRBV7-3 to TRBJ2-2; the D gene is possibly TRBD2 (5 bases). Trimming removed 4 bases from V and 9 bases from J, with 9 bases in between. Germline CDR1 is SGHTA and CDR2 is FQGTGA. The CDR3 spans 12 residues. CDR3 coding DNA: TGTGCCAGCAGCTCGGACTCGAGGGAGCTGTTTTTT. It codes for CASSSDSRELFF.

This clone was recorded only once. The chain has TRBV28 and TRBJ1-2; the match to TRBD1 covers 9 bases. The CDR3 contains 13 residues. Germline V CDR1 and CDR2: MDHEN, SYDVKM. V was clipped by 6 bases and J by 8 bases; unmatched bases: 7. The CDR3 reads CASRPGQGFGYTF. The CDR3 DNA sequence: TGTGCCAGCAGGCCGGGACAGGGCTTCGGCTACACCTTC.

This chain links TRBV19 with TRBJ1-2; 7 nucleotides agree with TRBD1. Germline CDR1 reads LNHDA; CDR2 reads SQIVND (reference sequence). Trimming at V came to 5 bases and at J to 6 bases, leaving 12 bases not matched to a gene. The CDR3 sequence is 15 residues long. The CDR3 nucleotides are TGTGCCAGTAGTGGAACACAGGGGAGGGTAGATGGCTACACCTTC. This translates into CASSGTQGRVDGYTF.

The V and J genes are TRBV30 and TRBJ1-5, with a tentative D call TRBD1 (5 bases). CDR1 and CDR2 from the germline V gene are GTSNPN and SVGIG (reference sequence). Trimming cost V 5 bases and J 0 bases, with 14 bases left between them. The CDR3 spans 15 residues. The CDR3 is CAWGPGSASNQPQHF. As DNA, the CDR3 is TGTGCCTGGGGGCCAGGGTCTGCTAGCAATCAGCCCCAGCATTTT. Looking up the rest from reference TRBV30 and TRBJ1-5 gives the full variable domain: SQTIHQWPATLVQPVGSPLSLECTVEGTSNPNLYWYRQAAGRGLQLLFYSVGIGQISSEVPQNLSASRPQDRQFILSSKKLLLSDSGFYLCAWGPGSASNQPQHFGDGTRLSIL.